The rows below give T cell receptor beta chains drawn from one sample of a study of blood T cell repertoires in COVID-19. The data were produced by immunoSEQ multiplex PCR, yet TCRdb's version contains in-frame clones alone and is incomplete. This sample has about 150,000 clones, with 80% to 90% found just once. The specimen sequenced was PBMCs or T cells enriched from blood (not recorded which). Every receptor here comes from a man between 45 and 60 years old who had recovered from COVID-19. Each CDR3 is given with its conserved first and last residue. The D gene is left open where the match is weak. Not all rows give a size; the values are once, few, many and, for expanded clones, a class.

J,size,D,V,DNA,CDR3
TRBJ2-3,.,.,TRBV4-3,TGCGCCAGCAGCCTAAGTCAAACTCTTTGGACAGATACGCAGTATTTT,CASSLSQTLWTDTQYF
TRBJ2-2,.,TRBD1,TRBV15,TGTGCCACCAGCAGAGGGGACAGGAACACCGGGGAGCTGTTTTTT,CATSRGDRNTGELFF
TRBJ1-1,.,.,TRBV12-3/TRBV12-4,TGTGCCAGCAGTTTAAGTGAGTACACTGAAGCTTTCTTT,CASSLSEYTEAFF
TRBJ1-6,once,TRBD1,TRBV7-9,TGTGCCAGCAGTTTCGGGACAGGGCATTCACCCCTCCACTTT,CASSFGTGHSPLHF
TRBJ2-1,.,TRBD2,TRBV10-3,TGTGCCATCAGGGGGGGGACCAGCTACAATGAGCAGTTCTTC,CAIRGGTSYNEQFF
TRBJ2-2,few,.,TRBV3-1/TRBV3-2,TGTGCCAGCAGCCAACCCCGACTCGCCGGGAACACCGGGGAGCTGTTTTTT,CASSQPRLAGNTGELFF
TRBJ1-4,.,TRBD1,TRBV2,TGTGCCAGCAGAGTCAGGGGGCTCGGTGAAAAACTGTTTTTT,CASRVRGLGEKLFF
TRBJ1-5,few,TRBD1,TRBV5-1,TGCGCCAGCAGCTTACAGGGGGATCAGCCCCAGCATTTT,CASSLQGDQPQHF
TRBJ1-2,.,.,TRBV7-2,TGTGCCAGCAGCGAGAGGCCAAACTATGGCTACACCTTC,CASSERPNYGYTF
TRBJ1-1,.,.,TRBV3-1/TRBV3-2,TGTGCCAGCAGCCAAGGGACCGGGGTGGACACTGAAGCTTTCTTT,CASSQGTGVDTEAFF
TRBJ1-5,.,TRBD1,TRBV18,TGTGCCAGCTCACCTACAGGGGCGAATCAGCCCCAGCATTTT,CASSPTGANQPQHF
TRBJ2-1,many,TRBD2,TRBV7-3,TGTGCCAGCAGCTTAAGCGGGAGCTCCTACAATGAGCAGTTCTTC,CASSLSGSSYNEQFF
TRBJ1-1,once,.,TRBV3-1/TRBV3-2,TGTGCCAGCAGCCAAGATCGCGGCAGGAACACTGAAGCTTTCTTT,CASSQDRGRNTEAFF
TRBJ1-2,.,.,TRBV11-1,TGTGCCAGCAGTCGATCGGGAGCGAACTATGGCTACACCTTC,CASSRSGANYGYTF
TRBJ2-2,.,.,TRBV11-2,TGTGCCAGCAGCTTAGCGGCAGGGGATCTGACCGGGGAGCTGTTTTTT,CASSLAAGDLTGELFF
TRBJ1-5,.,.,TRBV19,TGTGCCAGTAGTATCTTGGAGGGGTCAAGGCCCCAGCATTTT,CASSILEGSRPQHF
TRBJ2-1,.,TRBD2,TRBV28,TGTGCCAGCAGTCCCTGGACTAGCGGGAAGTACAATGAGCAGTTCTTC,CASSPWTSGKYNEQFF
TRBJ2-1,.,TRBD1,TRBV7-3,TGTGCCAGCAGCTTAGGACAGGGATATGAGCAGTTCTTC,CASSLGQGYEQFF
TRBJ1-5,.,.,TRBV6-5,TGTGCCAGCGCCTCGGGCAATCAGCCCCAGCATTTT,CASASGNQPQHF
TRBJ1-1,.,TRBD1,TRBV29-1,TGCAGCGTTGGGACAGGGCGAACTGAAGCTTTCTTT,CSVGTGRTEAFF
TRBJ2-5,.,.,TRBV4-1,TGCGCCAGCAGCCAATTCTACAGGGCTGGGGAGACCCAGTACTTC,CASSQFYRAGETQYF
TRBJ1-4,.,.,TRBV6-1,TGTGCCAGCAGTGAACGTGCAACTAATGAAAAACTGTTTTTT,CASSERATNEKLFF
TRBJ1-2,.,.,TRBV12-3/TRBV12-4,TGTGCCAGCAGTTTATGGGTAGGGGGTGGCTACACCTTC,CASSLWVGGGYTF
TRBJ1-5,.,.,TRBV19,TGTGCCAGTAGTATTCTCGGGGGAGATCAGCCCCAGCATTTT,CASSILGGDQPQHF
TRBJ1-1,.,.,TRBV18,TGTGCCAGCTCCCAGGGACATCAGGGGAACACTGAAGCTTTCTTT,CASSQGHQGNTEAFF
TRBJ1-4,few,.,TRBV23-1,TGCGCCAGCAGTTTCAGGGTTCGGGGGGAAGACGATGAAAAACTGTTTTTT,CASSFRVRGEDDEKLFF
TRBJ2-5,.,.,TRBV7-2,TGTGCCAGCAGCCGCCGACATACCCAAGAGACCCAGTACTTC,CASSRRHTQETQYF
TRBJ1-2,.,.,TRBV11-1,TGTGCCAGCAGCTTAATCCCAGGGCGAAGTGGCTACACCTTC,CASSLIPGRSGYTF
TRBJ2-2,.,TRBD1,TRBV11-3,TGTGCCAGCAGCTTAGGCCCAGGGGGCGAAGGCACCGGGGAGCTGTTTTTT,CASSLGPGGEGTGELFF
TRBJ1-3,.,.,TRBV29-1,TGCAGCGTGAGAGGGTTCTCTGGAAACACCATATATTTT,CSVRGFSGNTIYF
TRBJ2-2,few,.,TRBV29-1,TGCAGCGTTCGGGACAAGGTATACGGGGAGCTGTTTTTT,CSVRDKVYGELFF
TRBJ2-1,.,TRBD2,TRBV27,TGTGCCAGCTACTCTAGCGGGAGAAATGAGCAGTTCTTC,CASYSSGRNEQFF
TRBJ1-4,.,.,TRBV5-1,TGCGCCAGCCGCCGCGGGGGAGAGAATGAAAAACTGTTTTTT,CASRRGGENEKLFF
TRBJ2-1,few,TRBD1,TRBV7-3,TGTGCCAGCAGCCCGAACAGGGTGACAAGCAATAGGGACAGCTCCTACAATGAGCAGTTCTTC,CASSPNRVTSNRDSSYNEQFF
TRBJ1-2,.,.,TRBV7-2,TGTGCCACTTACAGGGATGTATGGGGCTACACCTTC,CATYRDVWGYTF
TRBJ1-2,.,.,TRBV6-2/TRBV6-3,TGTGCCAGCAGTTCGACAACCTATGGCTACACCTTC,CASSSTTYGYTF
TRBJ1-4,once,.,TRBV6-5,TGTGCCAGCAGTCCCAGGGTTGGTATTGAAAAACTGTTTTTT,CASSPRVGIEKLFF
TRBJ2-3,.,TRBD2,TRBV24-1,TGTGCCACCACCGGGACTAGCCGTAGCACAGATACGCAGTATTTT,CATTGTSRSTDTQYF
TRBJ2-1,.,.,TRBV6-5,TGTGCCAGCACCATGGACAGCTACAATGAGCAGTTCTTC,CASTMDSYNEQFF
TRBJ1-2,.,TRBD1,TRBV5-5,TGTGCCAGCAGCTTCTGGGACAGGGAGAACGGCTACACCTTC,CASSFWDRENGYTF